This entry lists 15 T cell receptor beta chains sequenced from one sample in a study of T-cell memory formation after mild COVID-19. TCRdb re-called the 5' RACE reads with MiXCR, one entry per CDR3 protein. The sample contains approximately 480,000 distinct CDR3 sequences, around a sixth of which appear only once. The sequencing input was PBMCs or a T cell subset sorted from them (not recorded which). These receptors were collected from an adult woman who had mild COVID-19 (a few samples of this study predate the infection). Cell type and time point are not known.

This clonotype has just a few counts. This chain joins TRBV3-1 and TRBJ2-3; the match to TRBD2 covers 8 bases. In germline, CDR1 is LGHDT, CDR2 YNNKEL (reference sequence). The CDR3 sequence is 19 residues long. J gave up 1 base and V 0 bases, and 12 bases lay outside the gene matches. The CDR3 protein is CASSQDPRGSGGRTDTQYF. The CDR3 DNA sequence: TGTGCCAGCAGCCAAGACCCGAGGGGGAGCGGGGGCCGCACAGATACGCAGTATTTT.

V and J are TRBV20-1 and TRBJ2-5; 9 bases match TRBD1. From germline, CDR1 is DFQATT and CDR2 SNEGSKA (reference sequence). CDR3 size: 15 residues. With 6 bases clipped from V and 5 bases from J, the junction kept 13 bases outside the gene matches. CDR3 DNA sequence: TGCAGTGCCACCGGACTACAGGGGGCCCGTGAGACCCAGTACTTC. It translates to CSATGLQGARETQYF.

This clonotype was found a few times. The CDR3 here is CASRKGGPQETQYF. The CDR3 DNA is TGTGCCAGCAGAAAAGGGGGGCCCCAAGAGACCCAGTACTTC. The chain carries TRBV7-6 and TRBJ2-5; D is possibly TRBD1 or TRBD2 (6 bases each). Germline CDR1 SGHVS, CDR2 FNYEAQ. V dropped 6 bases and J dropped 1 base, with 12 bases sitting between them. This CDR3 spans 14 amino acids. The whole variable domain, remainder taken from reference TRBV7-6 and TRBJ2-5, is GAGVSQSPRYKVTKRGQDVALRCDPISGHVSLYWYRQALGQGPEFLTYFNYEAQQDKSGLPNDRFSAERPEGSISTLTIQRTEQRDSAMYRCASRKGGPQETQYFGPGTRLLVL.

The rearrangement uses TRBV5-5 and TRBJ1-2; no definite D call. Between the trimmed V and J ends, which lost 5 bases and 8 bases, there was a span of 16 bases. The length of the CDR3 is 13 residues. CDR1 is SGHKS, CDR2 YYEKEE, per germline (reference sequence). CDR3 sequence reads: CASRSDGIGGYTF. Here the CDR3 DNA reads TGTGCCAGCAGGTCCGACGGAATTGGCGGCTACACCTTC.

This clonotype was detected a few times. V and J are TRBV10-3 and TRBJ2-3; possibly TRBD1 for D (6 bases). The V end was cut by 3 bases, the J end by 4 bases, with 20 bases between. CDR3 length: 17 amino acids. The V gene's germline CDR1 is ENHRY and CDR2 SYGVKD. This CDR3 reads CAISDTPPGTPADTQYF. Here the CDR3 DNA reads TGTGCCATCAGTGATACGCCGCCGGGGACACCAGCAGATACGCAGTATTTT.

The rearrangement links TRBV24-1 to TRBJ2-6, with D perhaps matching TRBD1 or TRBD2 (5 bases each). V was cut by 4 bases and J by 0 bases, with 15 bases left in between. CDR1 and CDR2 (germline): KGHDR, SFDVKD. CDR3 length equals 18 residues. CDR3: CATSDPPGRGSGANVLTF. As DNA, the CDR3 is TGTGCCACCAGTGACCCCCCGGGACGAGGCTCTGGGGCCAACGTCCTGACTTTC.

The chain combines TRBV20-1 with TRBJ1-1, with D perhaps matching TRBD1 (6 bases). V was shortened by 6 bases and J by 3 bases, with 14 bases between the two germline ends. The CDR3 loop spans 13 amino acids. Germline-derived CDR1 and CDR2 are DFQATT and SNEGSKA (reference sequence). CDR3 bases: TGCAGTGCCCCAGGGGCCTCGGACACTGAAGCTTTCTTT. Translation: CSAPGASDTEAFF.

In its sample, this clonotype was seen many times. The chain links TRBV5-6 to TRBJ2-1; unclear D gene. Per the germline V gene, CDR1 is SGHDT and CDR2 is YYEEEE. The V and J ends lost 0 bases and 8 bases respectively, with 15 bases between them. This CDR3 has 15 amino acids. CDR3 in amino acids: CASSLGGSIRHEQFF. The CDR3, as DNA: TGTGCCAGCAGCTTGGGGGGTAGTATCCGCCATGAGCAGTTCTTC.

This clonotype came up a few times. Germline is not matched at one junction end, which may reflect a read error. The J gene is TRBJ2-7, the V gene TRBV11-2, with D perhaps matching TRBD2 (5 bases). Germline loops: CDR1 SGHAT, CDR2 FQNNGV. The CDR3 loop spans 10 amino acids. The CDR3 DNA follows: TGTGCCAGCAGCCTCCGGGATCTGGAGTTC. The encoded protein is CASSLRDLEF.

The gene calls are TRBV2 and TRBJ2-5; 13 nucleotides align to TRBD2. Losses at the gene ends were 9 bases for V and 3 bases for J; bases not matched to a gene: 7. CDR1 is SNHLY, CDR2 FYNNEI, per germline. The CDR3 loop spans 15 amino acids. CDR3 residues: CARTSGGPPEETQYF. In DNA, the CDR3 is TGTGCCAGGACTAGCGGGGGGCCCCCGGAAGAGACCCAGTACTTC.

This clonotype was counted only a few times. The chain recombines TRBV20-1 with TRBJ2-2, with 7 bases lining up with TRBD1. From germline, CDR1 is DFQATT and CDR2 SNEGSKA (reference sequence). CDR3 length: 15 residues. Germline trimming cut 5 bases from V and 3 bases from J; bases unmatched to any gene: 9. The CDR3 DNA reads as TGCAGTGCTGGTTACAGGGGCGCGTACACCGGGGAGCTGTTTTTT. Translation gives CSAGYRGAYTGELFF.

This clonotype showed up just a few times. The chain links TRBV6-5 to TRBJ1-5; TRBD1 is a possible D gene (6 bases). V lost 5 bases to trimming and J lost 1 base, with 18 bases between them. The CDR3 runs to 17 residues. In germline, CDR1 is MNHEY, CDR2 SVGAGI. CDR3 region: CASSNSFLQGSNQPQHF. CDR3 coding DNA: TGTGCCAGCAGTAATAGTTTCTTACAGGGAAGCAATCAGCCCCAGCATTTT.

The J gene is TRBJ2-7, the V gene TRBV7-2; TRBD2 matches 12 bases. V lost 5 bases to trimming and J lost 5 bases; unmatched junction nucleotides: 13. The CDR3 consists of 17 residues. Germline V gives CDR1 SGHTA, CDR2 FQGNSA. The CDR3 here is CASSPFLAGGHRNEQYF. The CDR3, as DNA: TGTGCCAGCAGCCCGTTCCTAGCGGGAGGGCACAGGAACGAGCAGTACTTC.

The rearrangement uses TRBV27 and TRBJ2-7; D perhaps matches TRBD2 (5 bases). The CDR3 sequence is 13 residues long. Trimming cost V 7 bases and J 2 bases, with 12 bases left between them. CDR1 is MNHEY, CDR2 SMNVEV, per germline (reference sequence). CDR3 nucleotides: TGTGCCAGCACCCCTCGGGGTACCTACGAGCAGTACTTC. Its translation is CASTPRGTYEQYF.

This clonotype was recorded a few times. The J gene is TRBJ1-2, the V gene TRBV5-1; D perhaps matches TRBD1 (5 bases). V lost 1 base, J lost 4 bases, and 17 bases lay in between. The CDR3 length is 16 residues. Germline CDR1 reads SGHRS; CDR2 reads YFSETQ. The CDR3 DNA sequence: TGCGCCAGCAGCTTGTTAACCGGGGCCGATATCTATGGCTACACCTTC. This sequence encodes CASSLLTGADIYGYTF. Using reference TRBV5-1 and TRBJ1-2 for the parts outside the CDR3, the full variable domain is KAGVTQTPRYLIKTRGQQVTLSCSPISGHRSVSWYQQTPGQGLQFLFEYFSETQRNKGNFPGRFSGRQFSNSRSEMNVSTLELGDSALYLCASSLLTGADIYGYTFGSGTRLTVV.